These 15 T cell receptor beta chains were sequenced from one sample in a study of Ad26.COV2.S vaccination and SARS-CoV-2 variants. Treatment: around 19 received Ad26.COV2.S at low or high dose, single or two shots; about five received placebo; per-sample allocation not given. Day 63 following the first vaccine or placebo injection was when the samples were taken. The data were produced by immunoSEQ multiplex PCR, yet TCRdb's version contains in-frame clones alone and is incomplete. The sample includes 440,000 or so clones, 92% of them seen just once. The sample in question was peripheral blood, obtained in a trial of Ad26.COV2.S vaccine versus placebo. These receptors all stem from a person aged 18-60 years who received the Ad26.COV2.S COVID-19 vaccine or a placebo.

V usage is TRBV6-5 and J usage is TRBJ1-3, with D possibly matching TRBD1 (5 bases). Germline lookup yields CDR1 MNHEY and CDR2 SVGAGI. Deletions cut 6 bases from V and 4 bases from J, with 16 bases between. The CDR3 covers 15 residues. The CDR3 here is CASSPLRQGGNTIYF. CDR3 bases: TGTGCCAGCAGCCCCTTGAGGCAGGGCGGAAACACCATATATTTT.

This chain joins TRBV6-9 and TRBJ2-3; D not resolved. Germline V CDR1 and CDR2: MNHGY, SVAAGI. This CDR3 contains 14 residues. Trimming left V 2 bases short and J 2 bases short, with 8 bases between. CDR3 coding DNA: TGTGCCAGCAGTTATCTCTACTCCACAGATACGCAGTATTTT. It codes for CASSYLYSTDTQYF.

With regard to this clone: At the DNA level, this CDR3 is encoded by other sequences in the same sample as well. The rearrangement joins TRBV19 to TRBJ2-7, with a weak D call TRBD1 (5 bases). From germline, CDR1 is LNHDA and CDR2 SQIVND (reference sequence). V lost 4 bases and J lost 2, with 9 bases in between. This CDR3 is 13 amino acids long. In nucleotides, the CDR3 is TGTGCCAGTAGTACGGCGGACACCTACGAGCAGTACTTC. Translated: CASSTADTYEQYF.

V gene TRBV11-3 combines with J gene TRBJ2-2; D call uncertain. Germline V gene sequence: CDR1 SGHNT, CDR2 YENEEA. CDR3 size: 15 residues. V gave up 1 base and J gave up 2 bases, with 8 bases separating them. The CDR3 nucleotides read TGTGCCAGCAGCTTAGGGAAGATAAACACCGGGGAGCTGTTTTTT. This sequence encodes CASSLGKINTGELFF.

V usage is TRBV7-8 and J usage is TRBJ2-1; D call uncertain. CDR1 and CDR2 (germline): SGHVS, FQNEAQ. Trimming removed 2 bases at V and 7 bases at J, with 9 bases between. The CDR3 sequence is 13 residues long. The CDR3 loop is CASSLNHGNEQFF. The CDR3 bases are TGTGCCAGCAGCTTAAATCACGGTAATGAGCAGTTCTTC. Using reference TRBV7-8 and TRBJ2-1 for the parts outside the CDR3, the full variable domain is GAGVSQSPRYKVAKRGQDVALRCDPISGHVSLFWYQQALGQGPEFLTYFQNEAQLDKSGLPSDRFFAERPEGSVSTLKIQRTQQEDSAVYLCASSLNHGNEQFFGPGTRLTVL.

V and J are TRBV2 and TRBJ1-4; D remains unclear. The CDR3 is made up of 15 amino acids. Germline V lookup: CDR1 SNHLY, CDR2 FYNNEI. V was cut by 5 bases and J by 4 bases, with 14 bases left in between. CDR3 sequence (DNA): TGTGCCAGCAGTACACCGGGAACTAATAATGAAAAACTGTTTTTT. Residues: CASSTPGTNNEKLFF.

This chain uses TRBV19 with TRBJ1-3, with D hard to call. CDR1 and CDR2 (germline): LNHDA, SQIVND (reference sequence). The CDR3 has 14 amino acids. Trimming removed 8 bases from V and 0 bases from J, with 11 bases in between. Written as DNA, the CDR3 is TGTGCCAGTGAGGGCGGTCTCTCTGGAAACACCATATATTTT. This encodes CASEGGLSGNTIYF.

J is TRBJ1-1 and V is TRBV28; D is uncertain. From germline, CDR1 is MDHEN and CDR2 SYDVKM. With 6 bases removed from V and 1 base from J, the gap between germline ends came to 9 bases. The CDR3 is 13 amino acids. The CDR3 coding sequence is TGTGCCAGCAGGATGGACGGGAACACTGAAGCTTTCTTT. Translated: CASRMDGNTEAFF.

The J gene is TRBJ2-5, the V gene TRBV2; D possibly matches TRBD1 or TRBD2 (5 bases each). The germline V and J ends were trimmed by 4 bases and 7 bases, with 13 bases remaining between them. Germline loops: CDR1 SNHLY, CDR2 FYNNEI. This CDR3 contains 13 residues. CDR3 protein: CASSGEGWRTQYF. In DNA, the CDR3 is TGTGCCAGCAGTGGAGAGGGGTGGAGGACCCAGTACTTC.

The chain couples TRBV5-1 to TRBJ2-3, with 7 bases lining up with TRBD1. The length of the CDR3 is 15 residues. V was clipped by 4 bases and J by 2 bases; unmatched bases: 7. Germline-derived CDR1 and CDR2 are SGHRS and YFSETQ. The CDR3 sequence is CASSRGTAPTDTQYF. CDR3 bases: TGCGCCAGCAGCAGAGGGACAGCCCCCACAGATACGCAGTATTTT.

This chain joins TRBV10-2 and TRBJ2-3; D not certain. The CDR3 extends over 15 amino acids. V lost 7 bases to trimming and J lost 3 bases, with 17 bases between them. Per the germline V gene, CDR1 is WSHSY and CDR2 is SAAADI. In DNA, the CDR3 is TGCGCCAGCACTCTCCTGGCAAGACGTACAGATACGCAGTATTTT. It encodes CASTLLARRTDTQYF.

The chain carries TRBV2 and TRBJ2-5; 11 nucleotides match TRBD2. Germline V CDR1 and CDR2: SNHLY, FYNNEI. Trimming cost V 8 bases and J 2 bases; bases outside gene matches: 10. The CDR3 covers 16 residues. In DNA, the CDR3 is TGTGCCAGCGTGGTCTCTAGCGGGGGGAAACAAGAGACCCAGTACTTC. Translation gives CASVVSSGGKQETQYF.

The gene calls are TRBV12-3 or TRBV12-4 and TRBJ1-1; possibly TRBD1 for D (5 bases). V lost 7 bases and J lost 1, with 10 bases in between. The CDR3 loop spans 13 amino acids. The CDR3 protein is CASTDTGNTEAFF. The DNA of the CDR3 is TGTGCCAGCACCGATACAGGGAACACTGAAGCTTTCTTT.

CDR3 DNA sequence: TGTGCCAGCAGCTTGGGGAGACAGCCCTATGGCTACACCTTC. Its translation: CASSLGRQPYGYTF. This sequence joins TRBV5-5 and TRBJ1-2, with a possible D match to TRBD1 (5 bases). The V gene lost 0 bases and the J gene lost 4 bases, with 10 bases spanning the gap. From germline, CDR1 is SGHKS and CDR2 YYEKEE (reference sequence). The CDR3 extends over 14 amino acids.

DNA of the CDR3: TGTGCCAGCAGCTTAGCGCCTCCGGGACTAGCGGAAGAGACCCAGTACTTC. This codes for CASSLAPPGLAEETQYF. This chain connects TRBV7-2 to TRBJ2-5; 11 bases are a match to TRBD2. The V gene end was trimmed by 0 bases and the J gene end by 3 bases; junction bases not matched to a gene: 6. The V gene's germline CDR1 is SGHTA and CDR2 FQGNSA. CDR3 length equals 17 residues.